This T cell receptor beta chain was sequenced in a study of blood T cell repertoires in COVID-19. Turning to the study itself: Samples came from the United States, Italy and Spain, spanning acute and convalescent COVID-19.

Original analysis: For nucleated cells, counts were estimated from reference gene primer amplification. Sequenced by immunoSEQ multiplex PCR; TCRdb stores in-frame clones only, minus some. V and J calls and clone size are given by that table; D and trimming were obtained from the DNA. The sample carries about 26,000 clones, about 90% recorded once. The CDR3 contains 15 residues. CDR1 and CDR2 (germline): SGHAT, FQNNGV. With 5 bases removed from V and 8 bases from J, the gap between germline ends came to 21 bases. The sequenced sample was peripheral blood. The source is a human donor in a cohort sampled during active COVID-19. The rearrangement joins TRBV11-2 to TRBJ1-2, with D unresolved. CDR3 loop: CASSHYRPGPWGYTF. Here the CDR3 DNA reads TGTGCCAGCAGCCATTACCGACCGGGTCCCTGGGGCTACACCTTC. The full variable domain, its missing parts supplied by reference TRBV11-2 and TRBJ1-2, is EAGVAQSPRYKIIEKRQSVAFWCNPISGHATLYWYQQILGQGPKLLIQFQNNGVVDDSQLPKDRFSAERLKGVDSTLKIQPAKLEDSAVYLCASSHYRPGPWGYTFGSGTRLTVV.